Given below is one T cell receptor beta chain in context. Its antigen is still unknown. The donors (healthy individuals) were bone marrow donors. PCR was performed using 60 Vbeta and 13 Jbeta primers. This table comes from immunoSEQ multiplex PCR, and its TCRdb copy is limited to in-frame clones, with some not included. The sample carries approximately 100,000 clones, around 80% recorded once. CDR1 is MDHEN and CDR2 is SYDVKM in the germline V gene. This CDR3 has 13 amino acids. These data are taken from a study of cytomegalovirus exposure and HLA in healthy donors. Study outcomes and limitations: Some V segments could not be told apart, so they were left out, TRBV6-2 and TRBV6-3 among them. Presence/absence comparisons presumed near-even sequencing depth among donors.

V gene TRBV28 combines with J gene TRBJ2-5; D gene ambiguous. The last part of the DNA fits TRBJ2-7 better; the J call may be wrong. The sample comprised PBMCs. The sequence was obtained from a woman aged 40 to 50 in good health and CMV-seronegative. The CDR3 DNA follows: TGTGCCAGCAGTTTATACGGAGACTACGAGCAGTACTTC. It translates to CASSLYGDYEQYF.